This T cell receptor (beta chain) was identified in a study of blood T cell repertoires in COVID-19. Across the whole study: Spain, Italy and the United States supplied samples that represented acute and convalescent COVID-19.

Germline CDR1 reads KGHSH; CDR2 reads LQKENI. This CDR3 region has 16 residues. V lost 1 base and J lost 8, with 17 bases in between. Assay: immunoSEQ multiplex PCR; the TCRdb copy retains only in-frame clones and omits some. The table has some 330,000 clones, about 90% seen once. The receptor was derived from a man between 25 and 39 years old who had recovered from COVID-19. Sample: PBMCs or T cells enriched from blood (not recorded which). J is TRBJ1-4 and V is TRBV18; the D is unclear. Written as DNA, the CDR3 is TGTGCCAGCTCACCACTAGCGCCCGGGTCAGCCGAAAAACTGTTTTTT. The encoded protein is CASSPLAPGSAEKLFF.